The 22 T cell receptor beta chains below were found in one sample sequenced in a study of a mutant IDH1 vaccine in newly diagnosed glioma. The data were produced by immunoSEQ multiplex PCR, yet TCRdb's version contains in-frame clones alone and is incomplete. The sample has almost 95,000 clones, roughly 89% seen once. The time point denotes: week 47, end of study. Every vaccination contained 300 ug of the mutant IDH1 20-mer peptide and was paired with topical imiquimod. Their antigens remain unidentified. The sample in question was PBMCs, obtained from a glioma patient whose treatment included an IDH1 peptide vaccine. All receptors come from a woman aged 45-60 years with glioma.

The gene calls are TRBV19 and TRBJ2-1; TRBD2 agrees at 7 bases. Germline CDR1 is LNHDA and CDR2 is SQIVND (reference sequence). The CDR3 extends over 16 amino acids. The V segment lost 3 bases and the J segment 4 bases; nucleotides outside the gene matches: 9. The CDR3 region has the DNA TGTGCCAGTAGTATTTATCCGGGAGGCCCTTACAATGAGCAGTTCTTC. Amino acids: CASSIYPGGPYNEQFF.

J is TRBJ2-2 and V is TRBV2; TRBD1 matches 7 bases. Germline V gives CDR1 SNHLY, CDR2 FYNNEI. This CDR3 contains 15 residues. The trim removed 4 bases at V and 6 bases at J, leaving 8 bases unmatched. CDR3 coding DNA: TGTGCCAGCAGTGGGTACAGGGGACAAGCCGGGGAGCTGTTTTTT. As protein: CASSGYRGQAGELFF.

The chain has TRBV27 and TRBJ1-2; 8 bases are shared with TRBD1. CDR3 length equals 14 residues. Germline lookup yields CDR1 MNHEY and CDR2 SMNVEV (reference sequence). V trimming: 6 bases; J trimming: 5 bases; junction bases outside the gene matches: 8. CDR3 nucleotide sequence: TGTGCCAGCAGGGCCCAGGGGGCTGGATATGGCTACACCTTC. Its protein product is CASRAQGAGYGYTF.

The chain joins TRBV5-4 to TRBJ2-4, with TRBD2 matching 9 bases. The CDR3 is made up of 14 amino acids. The V gene end was trimmed by 4 bases and the J gene end by 3 bases; junction bases not matched to a gene: 2. Per germline, CDR1 SGHNT and CDR2 YYREEE (reference sequence). The CDR3 region has the DNA TGTGCCAGCAGCGTGCGGGAGGGCAAAAACATTCAGTACTTC. This encodes CASSVREGKNIQYF.

V usage is TRBV7-6 and J usage is TRBJ1-6; weak D call: TRBD1 (5 bases). CDR1 SGHVS and CDR2 FNYEAQ come from the germline V gene. CDR3 length: 16 amino acids. Trimming took off 5 bases at V and 0 bases at J, with 11 bases between the two ends. The CDR3 region is CASSQRGGSYNSPLHF. The CDR3 bases are TGTGCCAGCAGCCAGAGGGGAGGCTCCTATAATTCACCCCTCCACTTT.

The rearrangement joins TRBV25-1 to TRBJ2-2; possible D gene TRBD2, 5 bases. Trimming left V 7 bases short and J 7 bases short, with 22 bases between. From germline, CDR1 is MGHDK and CDR2 SYGVNS. The CDR3 has 16 amino acids. CDR3 nucleotides: TGTGCCAGCACGGCGGACCCCTACCCGCGGGTCGGGGAGCTGTTTTTT. Translating gives CASTADPYPRVGELFF. Full variable domain (remainder filled in from reference TRBV25-1 and TRBJ2-2): EADIYQTPRYLVIGTGKKITLECSQTMGHDKMYWYQQDPGMELHLIHYSYGVNSTEKGDLSSESTVSRIRTEHFPLTLESARPSHTSQYLCASTADPYPRVGELFFGEGSRLTVL.

V gene TRBV9 combines with J gene TRBJ1-1, with D perhaps matching TRBD1 (6 bases). This CDR3 comprises 14 residues. V dropped 4 bases and J dropped 3 bases, with 13 bases sitting between them. Germline CDR1 is SGDLS and CDR2 is YYNGEE. The CDR3 DNA follows: TGTGCCAGCAGCCCCCGCGGGGGCGACACTGAAGCTTTCTTT. Amino acid sequence: CASSPRGGDTEAFF.

This chain links TRBV18 with TRBJ1-1, with D possibly being TRBD1 (5 bases). Looked up from germline, CDR1 is KGHSH and CDR2 is LQKENI. The CDR3 extends over 13 amino acids. V lost 0 bases to trimming and J lost 7 bases, with 9 bases between them. This CDR3 reads CASSPPGRVEAFF. The CDR3, as DNA: TGTGCCAGCTCACCACCGGGACGCGTTGAAGCTTTCTTT.

The chain is built from TRBV9 and TRBJ2-1, with 11 bases lining up with TRBD2. The germline V gene encodes CDR1 SGDLS and CDR2 YYNGEE. The CDR3 contains 15 residues. Trimming took 3 bases from V and 7 from J; bases not matched to a gene: 6. In nucleotides, the CDR3 is TGTGCCAGCAGCGGTACTAGCGGGAGACGAAATGAGCAGTTCTTC. It encodes CASSGTSGRRNEQFF.

J is TRBJ2-1 and V is TRBV5-4, with D hard to call. From germline, CDR1 is SGHNT and CDR2 YYREEE (reference sequence). The V end was cut by 4 bases, the J end by 8 bases, with 16 bases between. CDR3 length: 14 residues. As DNA, the CDR3 is TGTGCCAGCAGCGACCCGCGCCTGCAGGATGAGCAGTTCTTC. It yields the protein CASSDPRLQDEQFF.

Only one count was recorded for this clone. The rearrangement joins TRBV25-1 to TRBJ2-7; 7 bases are a match to TRBD1. Losses at the gene ends were 0 bases for V and 5 bases for J; bases not matched to a gene: 7. Germline V gene sequence: CDR1 MGHDK, CDR2 SYGVNS. CDR3 length: 15 amino acids. In nucleotides, the CDR3 is TGTGCCAGCAGTGAATATAGACAGGGTGCAGACGAGCAGTACTTC. As protein: CASSEYRQGADEQYF.

The rearrangement uses TRBV6-6 and TRBJ1-2; D may be TRBD1 (6 bases). From germline, CDR1 is MNHNY and CDR2 SVGAGI (reference sequence). The CDR3 has 14 residues. Between the trimmed V and J ends, which lost 0 bases and 5 bases, there was a span of 10 bases. Here the CDR3 reads CASSYSRQVYGYTF. The CDR3 DNA sequence: TGTGCCAGCAGTTACTCCCGACAGGTGTATGGCTACACCTTC.

V usage is TRBV10-3 and J usage is TRBJ2-7; TRBD1 matches at 8 bases. The CDR3 covers 14 residues. The ends lost 6 bases at V and 2 bases at J; junction bases unmatched: 6. Germline lookup yields CDR1 ENHRY and CDR2 SYGVKD. The CDR3 DNA reads as TGTGCCATCAGGAGACCGGGACAGGCCTACGAGCAGTACTTC. Translating gives CAIRRPGQAYEQYF.

In its sample, this clone was seen a few times. This chain joins TRBV6-5 and TRBJ1-1; a possible D gene is TRBD1 (5 bases). With 3 bases removed from V and 10 bases from J, the gap between germline ends came to 9 bases. Germline CDR1 MNHEY, CDR2 SVGAGI. The CDR3 has 11 amino acids. DNA of the CDR3: TGTGCCAGCAGTTATCAAGGGACAGCTTTCTTT. This sequence encodes CASSYQGTAFF.

The chain uses TRBV9 and TRBJ2-1; a weak D match, TRBD1 (6 bases). The CDR3 length is 15 residues. Germline CDR1 reads SGDLS; CDR2 reads YYNGEE. V lost 5 bases, J lost 3 bases, and 15 bases lay in between. CDR3 sequence (DNA): TGTGCCAGCAGTGCAGACAGGAAAGGCTACAATGAGCAGTTCTTC. Residues: CASSADRKGYNEQFF. The whole variable domain, filled in from reference TRBV9 and TRBJ2-1, reads DSGVTQTPKHLITATGQRVTLRCSPRSGDLSVYWYQQSLDQGLQFLIQYYNGEERAKGNILERFSAQQFPDLHSELNLSSLELGDSALYFCASSADRKGYNEQFFGPGTRLTVL.

V and J are TRBV9 and TRBJ2-7, with 7 bases matching TRBD2. Per the germline V gene, CDR1 is SGDLS and CDR2 is YYNGEE. V was pared by 0 bases and J by 6 bases, with 3 bases of the junction left unmatched. This CDR3 is built from 13 residues. The CDR3 bases are TGTGCCAGCAGCGTAGGCGGGAGCGGCGAGCAGTACTTC. Residues: CASSVGGSGEQYF.

The rearrangement uses TRBV18 and TRBJ1-2; TRBD1 might be the D (6 bases). The CDR3 covers 13 residues. V was clipped by 3 bases and J by 2 bases, with 7 bases between them. Per the germline V gene, CDR1 is KGHSH and CDR2 is LQKENI. In DNA, the CDR3 is TGTGCCAGCTCACCGGGACAAAACTATGGCTACACCTTC. Translating it yields CASSPGQNYGYTF.

J is TRBJ2-2 and V is TRBV2; 9 positions match TRBD2. V dropped 4 bases and J dropped 0; count of bases not matched to a gene: 6. The CDR3 loop spans 17 amino acids. CDR1 and CDR2 from the germline V gene are SNHLY and FYNNEI. This CDR3 is CASSGGAGGPNTGELFF. The DNA for the CDR3 is TGTGCCAGCAGTGGGGGTGCGGGAGGGCCGAACACCGGGGAGCTGTTTTTT.

The rearrangement links TRBV19 to TRBJ1-2, with 7 bases aligning to TRBD1. Germline assignment: CDR1 LNHDA and CDR2 SQIVND (reference sequence). There are 12 residues in the CDR3. The V and J ends lost 11 bases and 6 bases, in that order; junction bases with no gene match: 9. CDR3: CAGSTGLDGYTF. The CDR3 region has the DNA TGTGCCGGATCGACAGGGTTAGATGGCTACACCTTC.

V gene TRBV10-1 combines with J gene TRBJ2-1, with 7 bases lining up with TRBD2. V dropped 2 bases and J dropped 9; count of bases not matched to a gene: 7. The CDR3 extends over 14 amino acids. Germline CDR1 and CDR2: WNHNN and SYGVQD (reference sequence). This chain's CDR3 is CASSEGGREGEQFF. The CDR3 nucleotides read TGCGCCAGCAGTGAGGGCGGGAGAGAGGGTGAGCAGTTCTTC.

The chain couples TRBV6-5 to TRBJ1-1; D call uncertain. Per the germline V gene, CDR1 is MNHEY and CDR2 is SVGAGI. The V end was cut by 2 bases, the J end by 0 bases, with 4 bases between. The CDR3 extends over 13 amino acids. The CDR3 nucleotides read TGTGCCAGCAGTTACGGGATGAACACTGAAGCTTTCTTT. Amino acids: CASSYGMNTEAFF.

The J gene is TRBJ1-1, the V gene TRBV5-4; 7 bases are shared with TRBD1. The ends lost 3 bases at V and 8 bases at J; junction bases unmatched: 16. The CDR3 has 16 amino acids. Germline V gene sequence: CDR1 SGHNT, CDR2 YYREEE (reference sequence). This chain's CDR3 is CASSSTGGQAPGEAFF. As DNA, the CDR3 is TGTGCCAGCAGCTCCACCGGAGGACAGGCCCCGGGGGAAGCTTTCTTT.